These 15 T cell receptor beta chains originate from one sample sequenced in a study of human T cells and chemical hapten exposure. Each CDR3 protein is one row after TCRdb ran MiXCR on the RACE reads. Of roughly 200,000 distinct CDR3 sequences listed, around 22% were seen once; the top ten hold less than 7%. Noted time point: patch test 1, 2 weeks after DPC sensitization. Treatment defined: therapeutic diphenylcyclopropenone sensitization with weekly scalp DPC. Sequenced material: whole blood, taken in connection with sensitization to the hapten diphenylcyclopropenone (DPC). These TCRs come from a woman between 45 and 60 years old with alopecia areata. Some clones in this sample may be carry-over from other donors' samples.

On this clonotype itself: The conserved closing phenylalanine or tryptophan is absent in this CDR3, likely reflecting a read error. This chain joins TRBV7-9 and TRBJ2-7; perhaps TRBD1 as D (6 bases). The V end was cut by 5 bases, the J end by 7 bases, with 21 bases between. CDR3 length equals 15 residues. The germline V gene encodes CDR1 SEHNR and CDR2 FQNEAQ (reference sequence). The chain's CDR3 is CASSRPGRRRGEQYI. In DNA, the CDR3 is TGTGCCAGCAGCCGCCCGGGACGCAGAAGGGGGGAGCAGTACATC.

The V gene is TRBV20-1, the J gene TRBJ2-7; 10 bases align to TRBD2. The ends lost 7 bases at V and 0 bases at J; junction bases unmatched: 3. The germline V gene encodes CDR1 DFQATT and CDR2 SNEGSKA (reference sequence). The CDR3 has 13 amino acids. DNA for the CDR3: TGCAGTGGACTAGCGGGCAGCTCCTACGAGCAGTACTTC. Its protein is CSGLAGSSYEQYF.

The rearrangement links TRBV6-5 to TRBJ2-2; 8 positions match TRBD1. Germline V gene sequence: CDR1 MNHEY, CDR2 SVGAGI. Trimming took 2 bases from V and 1 from J; bases not matched to a gene: 3. The CDR3 totals 16 residues. The CDR3 spells CASSYDRGLNTGELFF. The CDR3 bases are TGTGCCAGCAGTTACGACAGGGGTCTGAACACCGGGGAGCTGTTTTTT.

This CDR3 is CSASSVEQYF. In DNA, the CDR3 is TGCAGTGCAAGTAGCGTCGAGCAGTACTTC. This chain joins TRBV20-1 and TRBJ2-7; tentatively, D is TRBD2 (5 bases). V was shortened by 6 bases and J by 6 bases, with 9 bases between the two germline ends. Germline V CDR1 and CDR2: DFQATT, SNEGSKA (reference sequence). This CDR3 contains 10 residues.

This clonotype was counted only a few times. This sequence joins TRBV15 and TRBJ1-6, with D uncertain. CDR1 and CDR2 (germline): LNHNV, YYDKDF (reference sequence). V shed 3 bases and J shed 6 bases, with 9 bases lying between them. CDR3 length equals 14 residues. The CDR3 sequence: CATSSLRGNSPLHF. CDR3 nucleotide sequence: TGTGCCACCAGCAGTCTCCGGGGTAATTCACCCCTCCACTTT.

The V and J genes are TRBV20-1 and TRBJ2-1; D is possibly TRBD2 (6 bases). Germline values: CDR1 DFQATT, CDR2 SNEGSKA (reference sequence). V lost 6 bases and J 3 bases, leaving 12 bases between the germline ends. The CDR3 runs 13 residues. The CDR3 spells CSARPRDYNEQFF. Written as DNA, the CDR3 is TGCAGTGCCCGCCCGCGGGACTACAATGAGCAGTTCTTC.

This clonotype appeared a few times. The CDR3 spells CASSLRQRILSETQYF. The CDR3 nucleotides read TGTGCCAGCAGCTTGAGGCAGAGGATTCTGTCTGAGACCCAGTACTTC. The V gene is TRBV7-2, the J gene TRBJ2-5; D is uncertain. The CDR3 is 16 amino acids. CDR1 and CDR2 (germline): SGHTA, FQGNSA. V lost 3 bases and J 5 bases, leaving 19 bases between the germline ends.

The chain combines TRBV29-1 with TRBJ2-2; no reliable D call. The CDR3 spans 13 residues. Germline-derived CDR1 and CDR2 are SQVTM and ANQGSEA. V was pared by 1 base and J by 2 bases, with 5 bases between. CDR3 residues: CSVEAVNTGELFF. The CDR3 coding sequence is TGCAGCGTTGAAGCCGTAAACACCGGGGAGCTGTTTTTT.

This clonotype was detected only a few times. The CDR3 nucleotides are TGTGCCACCAGCAGAGGAGCGGCGTACAATGAGCAGTTCTTC. Translation gives CATSRGAAYNEQFF. This chain links TRBV15 with TRBJ2-1; D possibly corresponds to TRBD2 (5 bases). Trimming left V 1 base short and J 4 bases short, with 8 bases between. Germline V lookup: CDR1 LNHNV, CDR2 YYDKDF (reference sequence). The CDR3 covers 14 residues.

The gene calls are TRBV15 and TRBJ1-1; D is possibly TRBD1 (5 bases). Germline V gene data show CDR1 as LNHNV and CDR2 as YYDKDF (reference sequence). With 0 bases removed from V and 9 bases from J, the gap between germline ends came to 20 bases. The CDR3 loop spans 16 amino acids. The CDR3 spells CATSRDVGQGLRKAFF. The CDR3 region has the DNA TGTGCCACCAGCAGAGACGTAGGGCAGGGTTTGCGAAAAGCTTTCTTT.

The table lists this clonotype with a few counts. The chain uses TRBV12-3 or TRBV12-4 and TRBJ2-1; TRBD2 agrees at 7 bases. Trimming cost V 3 bases and J 8 bases; bases outside gene matches: 13. This CDR3 is 16 amino acids long. CDR3 residues: CASSFPRWEGSDEQFF. The DNA for the CDR3 is TGTGCCAGCAGTTTCCCTAGGTGGGAGGGGAGCGATGAGCAGTTCTTC.

The J gene is TRBJ2-2, the V gene TRBV15; maybe TRBD1 (5 bases). Between the trimmed V and J ends, which lost 5 bases and 4 bases, there was a span of 26 bases. The CDR3 runs to 19 residues. CDR1 is LNHNV and CDR2 is YYDKDF in the germline V gene (reference sequence). DNA of the CDR3: TGTGCCACCAGCCCATACGGCCTGCAAGGGGCCGTGGGCACCGGGGAGCTGTTTTTT. Encoded protein: CATSPYGLQGAVGTGELFF.

The table lists this clonotype with a few counts. CDR3 DNA: TGCAGTGCTAGATTTTATGGGGGGGGACTAGCGGACTACGAGCAGTACTTC. It translates to CSARFYGGGLADYEQYF. The chain carries TRBV20-1 and TRBJ2-7, with TRBD2 matching 11 bases. CDR1 and CDR2 from the germline V gene are DFQATT and SNEGSKA (reference sequence). V lost 2 bases to trimming and J lost 3 bases; unmatched junction nucleotides: 12. The length of the CDR3 is 17 residues.

This clonotype showed up just a few times. The chain joins TRBV29-1 to TRBJ1-5; D perhaps matches TRBD1 (6 bases). Germline lookup yields CDR1 SQVTM and CDR2 ANQGSEA. The CDR3 sequence is 14 residues long. V was trimmed by 5 bases and J by 4 bases, leaving 15 bases between them. CDR3 sequence reads: CSVSRGPENQPQHF. CDR3 DNA: TGCAGCGTTTCCCGGGGGCCAGAGAATCAGCCCCAGCATTTT.

The chain couples TRBV12-5 to TRBJ2-2; 11 nucleotides align to TRBD1. J was trimmed by 0 bases and V by 3 bases; bases with no gene match: 15. The CDR3 consists of 21 residues. Germline CDR1 reads LGHNT; CDR2 reads FRNRAP. Here the CDR3 reads CASGFLPPPDRGPTNTGELFF. The CDR3, as DNA: TGTGCTAGTGGTTTTTTACCGCCCCCGGACAGGGGGCCTACGAACACCGGGGAGCTGTTTTTT.